This is a list of T cell receptor beta chains from one sample in a study of post-analysis software for immune sequencing data. TCRdb analysed the PCR reads with MiXCR anew, one entry per CDR3 protein. Here the sample spans around 440,000 distinct CDR3 sequences, under 55% being singletons. The sample was blood. The source of these receptors is a girl aged 10-17 years with multiple sclerosis. CDR3s include the opening cysteine and the closing phenylalanine or tryptophan. D genes are given only for firm matches. Rows may omit the clone size; those that give it use once, few, many or a size class.

V,D,J,size,length,DNA,CDR3
TRBV20-1,.,TRBJ1-5,.,14,TGCAGTGCTAGAGCTGGAGGGTTGTTCCAGCCCCAGCATTTT,CSARAGGLFQPQHF
TRBV27,TRBD2,TRBJ2-1,.,14,TGTGCCAGCAGTCCCGGACTAGTGTACAATGAGCAGTTCTTC,CASSPGLVYNEQFF
TRBV29-1,.,TRBJ2-3,.,15,TGCAGCGTCGTTTTGCGGGGTGCTAGCACAGATACGCAGTATTTT,CSVVLRGASTDTQYF
TRBV20-1,TRBD2,TRBJ2-3,.,15,TGCAGTGCTGCGGGACTAGCGGCCTTGGGGGATACGCAGTATTTT,CSAAGLAALGDTQYF
TRBV6-2/TRBV6-3,.,TRBJ2-5,.,14,TGTGCCAGCAGGTACGGCGGGGTCCAAGAGACCCAGTACTTC,CASRYGGVQETQYF
TRBV29-1,.,TRBJ1-2,.,12,TGCAGCGTTGGAGGGGTGGGGACGGGCTACACCTTC,CSVGGVGTGYTF
TRBV12-3/TRBV12-4,.,TRBJ1-5,few,15,TGTGCCAGCAGTTTCCAAGGGGAGAACAATCAGCCCCAGCATTTT,CASSFQGENNQPQHF
TRBV6-6,.,TRBJ2-7,.,11,TGTGCCAGCAGAGAAAGCGGAAAGCAGTACTTC,CASRESGKQYF
TRBV5-1,.,TRBJ2-1,.,14,TGCGCCAGCAGCTTGGGGGGGGCGCAGAATGAGCAGTTCTTC,CASSLGGAQNEQFF
TRBV20-1,.,TRBJ2-3,.,14,TGCAGTGTTAGGGACACCACTAGCACAGATACGCAGTATTTT,CSVRDTTSTDTQYF
TRBV20-1,.,TRBJ2-7,once,11,TGCAGTGCTAGAGATAGCCCCGGGCGGTACTTC,CSARDSPGRYF
TRBV28,.,TRBJ2-7,.,14,TGTGCCAGCAGTTTAGGGGGGACAGCTAAGGAGCAGTACTTC,CASSLGGTAKEQYF
TRBV5-1,TRBD1,TRBJ2-1,.,15,TGCGCCAGCAGCTTGGCGGGACAGGGATCCAATGAGCAGTTCTTC,CASSLAGQGSNEQFF
TRBV29-1,.,TRBJ2-1,.,13,TGCAGCGTCGCCCCCGGGGGGCCGTCTGAGCAGTTCTTC,CSVAPGGPSEQFF
TRBV28,.,TRBJ2-1,.,16,TGTGCCAGCAGTTTATTAAGGAGAAGGCGGGACAATGAGCAGTTCTTC,CASSLLRRRRDNEQFF
TRBV20-1,TRBD1,TRBJ2-7,once,14,TGCAGTGCTAGAGAGGACAGGGATCACGGCGAGCAGTACTTC,CSAREDRDHGEQYF
TRBV27,.,TRBJ2-1,.,16,TGTGCCAGCAGTTTAGGGGGCCACAGCTCCTACAATGAGCAGTTCTTC,CASSLGGHSSYNEQFF
TRBV5-1,.,TRBJ2-7,few,11,TGCGCCAGCAGCTTGTTCGGCGAGCAGTACTTC,CASSLFGEQYF
TRBV11-2,.,TRBJ2-5,.,15,TGTGCCAGCAGCTTACGACAGTCTTCCCAAGAGACCCAGTACTTC,CASSLRQSSQETQYF
TRBV20-1,.,TRBJ1-5,.,13,TGCAGTGCTAGAGTATCGAGGGAACAGCCCCAGCATTTT,CSARVSREQPQHF
TRBV5-1,.,TRBJ2-1,once,17,TGCGCCAGCAGCTTGATCGGGGGCGAAGTGATTGACAATGAGCAGTTCTTC,CASSLIGGEVIDNEQFF
TRBV28,.,TRBJ2-3,.,16,TGTGCCAGCAGTTCTCCGCGTGGGGGGAGCACAGATACGCAGTATTTT,CASSSPRGGSTDTQYF
TRBV21-1,.,TRBJ1-5,.,15,TGTGCCAGCAGCAAAAGAATGCATTGGGATCAGCCCCAGCATTTT,CASSKRMHWDQPQHF
TRBV12-3/TRBV12-4,TRBD1,TRBJ2-1,.,14,TGTGCCAGCAGACTCCAGGGGGCGCGGAATGAGCAGTTCTTC,CASRLQGARNEQFF
TRBV20-1,.,TRBJ2-7,few,15,TGCAGTGCTAGTGGGCCTAGCGACGACTCTTACGAGCAGTACTTC,CSASGPSDDSYEQYF
TRBV20-1,TRBD2,TRBJ2-7,few,15,TGCAGTGCTAGAGAGGCTAGCGGAATCTCCTACGAGCAGTACTTC,CSAREASGISYEQYF
TRBV4-1,TRBD2,TRBJ2-3,.,21,TGCGCCAGCAGCCAAGAATCCCCTATAGCGGGGACCTTTTTACGAGGGGATACGCAGTATTTT,CASSQESPIAGTFLRGDTQYF
TRBV29-1,TRBD1,TRBJ2-7,.,14,TGCAGCGTTCACCTTGGGACAGGGGGTCAGGAGCAGTACTTC,CSVHLGTGGQEQYF
TRBV7-3,.,TRBJ2-3,.,15,TGTGCCAGCAGTCCGACAGGCCTTCGCACAGATACGCAGTATTTT,CASSPTGLRTDTQYF
TRBV14,.,TRBJ1-1,.,15,TGTGCCAGCAGCCAAGCCGGCAGGAGGGGAACTGAAGCTTTCTTT,CASSQAGRRGTEAFF
TRBV12-3/TRBV12-4,.,TRBJ2-7,.,14,TGTGCCAGCAGTTTAGTCGACGGCGGAGGCGAGCAGTACTTC,CASSLVDGGGEQYF
TRBV20-1,.,TRBJ2-5,.,12,TGCAGTGCTAGAGATATAGTAGAGACCCAGTACTTC,CSARDIVETQYF
TRBV20-1,.,TRBJ2-4,.,16,TGCAGTGCCCTATTGACATACCGGGGGGCCAAAAACATTCAGTACTTC,CSALLTYRGAKNIQYF
TRBV5-1,TRBD1,TRBJ1-2,.,14,TGCGCCAGCAGCCCGGACAGGGGGATATATGGCTACACCTTC,CASSPDRGIYGYTF
TRBV5-1,.,TRBJ1-1,few,14,TGCGCCAGCAGCTCCCAAGGTTGGGGCACTGAAGCTTTCTTT,CASSSQGWGTEAFF
TRBV5-1,TRBD1,TRBJ2-3,.,15,TGCGCCAGCAGCTTTAGGACAGGAATCACAGATACGCAGTATTTT,CASSFRTGITDTQYF
TRBV7-9,TRBD2,TRBJ2-1,few,18,TGTGCCAGCAACCCCCCCCGACTAGCGGGAGAAAATTACAATGAGCAGTTCTTC,CASNPPRLAGENYNEQFF
TRBV20-1,TRBD2,TRBJ2-1,few,15,TGCAGTGCTAGAGGGGGACTAGCGACCGTCAATGAGCAGTTCTTC,CSARGGLATVNEQFF
TRBV20-1,TRBD1,TRBJ1-1,.,13,TGCAGTGCTAGTACAGGGGCCAACACTGAAGCTTTCTTT,CSASTGANTEAFF
TRBV20-1,.,TRBJ2-3,once,15,TGCAGTGCTAGGGGCGGGGTCCCCCCCACAGATACGCAGTATTTT,CSARGGVPPTDTQYF
TRBV7-9,.,TRBJ2-1,.,15,TGTGCCAGCAGCCCCCTAATAGCCTCCTACAATGAGCAGTTCTTC,CASSPLIASYNEQFF
TRBV2,.,TRBJ2-1,once,13,TGTGCCAGCAGTGGACAGACCTACAATGAGCAGTTCTTC,CASSGQTYNEQFF